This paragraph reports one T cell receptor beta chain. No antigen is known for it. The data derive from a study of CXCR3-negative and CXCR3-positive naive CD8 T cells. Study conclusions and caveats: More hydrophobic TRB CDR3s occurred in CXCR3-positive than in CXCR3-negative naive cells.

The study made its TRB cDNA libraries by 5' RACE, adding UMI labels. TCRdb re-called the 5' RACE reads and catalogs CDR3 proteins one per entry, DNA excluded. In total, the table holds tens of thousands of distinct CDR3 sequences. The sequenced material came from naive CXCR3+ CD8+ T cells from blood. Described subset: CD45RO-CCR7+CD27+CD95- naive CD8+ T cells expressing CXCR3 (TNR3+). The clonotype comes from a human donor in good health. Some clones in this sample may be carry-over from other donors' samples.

CDR3 sequence reads: CASNPGGYNEQFF. The chain is built from TRBV3-1 and TRBJ2-1; TCRdb's D call of TRBD2 is untestable without DNA. The CDR3 sequence is 13 residues long. From germline, CDR1 is LGHDT and CDR2 YNNKEL (reference sequence).